This is a list of T cell receptor beta chains from one sample in a study of blood T cell repertoires in COVID-19. Sequencing was performed with immunoSEQ multiplex PCR; in TCRdb, only in-frame clones are kept and a portion is missing. The repertoire holds about 160,000 clones, with approximately 90% as singletons. Sequenced material: peripheral blood. These receptor sequences come from a man aged 18 to 29 with acute or convalescent COVID-19. Each CDR3 is given with its conserved first and last residue. Each record gives: D gene, clone size, V gene, J gene, CDR3 DNA, CDR3 protein. The D gene is left open where the match is weak. Only some rows state a clone size, as once, few, many or a class for expanded clones.

>TRBD2|.|TRBV5-1|TRBJ2-5
TGCGCCAGCAGCTTGGGACTAGCGGGTGCATCTGTGGAGACCCAGTACTTC
CASSLGLAGASVETQYF
>TRBD1|once|TRBV5-4|TRBJ2-6
TGTGCCAGCAGCCTGGGGACAGGGGTAGCTGGGGCCAACGTCCTGACTTTC
CASSLGTGVAGANVLTF
>TRBD1|.|TRBV27|TRBJ2-1
TGTGCCAGCAGTTCAAGGGACAGGGGGGACTACAATGAGCAGTTCTTC
CASSSRDRGDYNEQFF
>TRBD2|.|TRBV5-1|TRBJ2-7
TGCGCCAGCAGCGGGGGACTAGCGGGAGTCCACGAGCAGTACTTC
CASSGGLAGVHEQYF
>TRBD2|.|TRBV29-1|TRBJ2-1
TGCAGCGTGCCAAACCCGGGACTAGCGGGAGGGCAGGTCTACAATGAGCAGTTCTTC
CSVPNPGLAGGQVYNEQFF
>.|.|TRBV13|TRBJ2-7
TGTGCCAGCAGCTTAGGCCGTCAGTACGAGCAGTACTTC
CASSLGRQYEQYF
>TRBD1|.|TRBV5-1|TRBJ1-4
TGCGCCAGCAGCTACCAGGGGGCGGCTAATGAAAAACTGTTTTTT
CASSYQGAANEKLFF
>TRBD1|.|TRBV19|TRBJ2-7
TGTGCCAGTAGTATTCGGCCAGGGGGCTATTCCTACGAGCAGTACTTC
CASSIRPGGYSYEQYF
>.|.|TRBV3-1/TRBV3-2|TRBJ1-5
TGTGCCAGCAGCCACAGGGGAGGGGATCAGCCCCAGCATTTT
CASSHRGGDQPQHF
>.|.|TRBV9|TRBJ2-2
TGTGCCAGCAGCGTAGGATCAGGGTCCACCGGGGAGCTGTTTTTT
CASSVGSGSTGELFF
>TRBD1|.|TRBV7-6|TRBJ1-5
TGTGCCAGCAGCTTAGGGACAGGCCCCAATCAGCCCCAGCATTTT
CASSLGTGPNQPQHF
>.|.|TRBV5-1|TRBJ1-3
TGCGCCAGCAGCTTGGAGCCCCAGGGTGTGGGTGGAAACACCATATATTTT
CASSLEPQGVGGNTIYF
>.|.|TRBV20-1|TRBJ2-7
TGCAGTGCTAGTGATAGTTCTTGGCGGACCTACGAGCAGTACTTC
CSASDSSWRTYEQYF
>TRBD1|.|TRBV6-5|TRBJ1-1
TGTGCCAGCAGTTACCGAACGGGGACAGGGAACACTGAAGCTTTCTTT
CASSYRTGTGNTEAFF
>.|.|TRBV7-9|TRBJ2-1
TGTGCCAGCAGCTTCCCCCGGGCCGGGAGCTATGAGCAGTTCTTC
CASSFPRAGSYEQFF
>.|.|TRBV3-1/TRBV3-2|TRBJ2-5
TGTGCCAGCAGCCGAAACAGAGAGACCCAGTACTTC
CASSRNRETQYF
>.|.|TRBV24-1|TRBJ1-2
TGTGCCACCAGTGATCCGCGGGGGAGCGGCTACACCTTC
CATSDPRGSGYTF
>.|.|TRBV5-5|TRBJ1-2
TGTGCCAGCAGCTTGGAGACAGGATCGGACTATGGCTACACCTTC
CASSLETGSDYGYTF
>.|once|TRBV5-1|TRBJ2-2
TGCGCCAGCAGCTCCAATTTCGGGGAGCTGTTTTTT
CASSSNFGELFF
>.|.|TRBV28|TRBJ1-3
TGTGCCAGCAGTTTACGAACAGGGACTGGAAACACCATATATTTT
CASSLRTGTGNTIYF
>.|.|TRBV19|TRBJ2-7
TGTGCCAGTAGGGCGTCAGGGGTTTCCTACGAGCAGTACTTC
CASRASGVSYEQYF
>.|.|TRBV12-3/TRBV12-4|TRBJ1-1
TGTGCCAGCACGTCAGTGTTTGAAGCTTTCTTT
CASTSVFEAFF
>.|.|TRBV15|TRBJ1-2
TGTGCCACCAGCAGAGATAAGGAGGGGTTGTACTATGGCTACACCTTC
CATSRDKEGLYYGYTF
>.|once|TRBV21-1|TRBJ2-7
TGTGCCAGCATCAAGGGTGCCGGGACAGGGGGCTACGAGCAGTACTTC
CASIKGAGTGGYEQYF
>TRBD2|.|TRBV19|TRBJ2-5
TGTGCCAGTAGAATTAGCGGGAGAAAAGAGACCCAGTACTTC
CASRISGRKETQYF
>TRBD1|.|TRBV24-1|TRBJ2-3
TGTGCCACCAGTACAAGACCGGGACAGGGATTAGATACGCAGTATTTT
CATSTRPGQGLDTQYF
>TRBD2|.|TRBV7-9|TRBJ2-1
TGTGCCAGCAGCGCTGGGACTAGCGGCACACCGGGGGAGCAGTTCTTC
CASSAGTSGTPGEQFF
>TRBD1|.|TRBV23-1|TRBJ2-7
TGCGCCAGGAGGGGGACAGGGGGCTTTTACGAGCAGTACTTC
CARRGTGGFYEQYF
>.|.|TRBV6-5|TRBJ1-3
TGTGCCAGCAGTTACTCCCCCCCAGGGGCCGGAAACACCATATATTTT
CASSYSPPGAGNTIYF
>TRBD1|.|TRBV5-4|TRBJ1-1
TGTGCCAGCAGCTGGGACAGGGACACTGAAGCTTTCTTT
CASSWDRDTEAFF
>.|.|TRBV12-3/TRBV12-4|TRBJ1-2
TGTGCCAGCAGTCTAGGGAGTTATTATGGCTACACCTTC
CASSLGSYYGYTF
>.|.|TRBV6-6|TRBJ1-5
TGTGCCAGCAGTTACCCGGCTGGGGGAGGGAATCAGCCCCAGCATTTT
CASSYPAGGGNQPQHF
>.|.|TRBV19|TRBJ2-3
TGTGCCAGTAGTTTTCCCTACGGACAGCGCACAGATACGCAGTATTTT
CASSFPYGQRTDTQYF
>.|.|TRBV18|TRBJ1-2
TGTGCCAGCTCACCAAGCCCCATGATGATATTGGGCTACACCTTC
CASSPSPMMILGYTF
>.|.|TRBV14|TRBJ1-1
TGTGCCAGCAGCCGCGTATTCCCACAGGGAACCACTGAAGCTTTCTTT
CASSRVFPQGTTEAFF
>.|.|TRBV20-1|TRBJ2-3
TGCAGTGCTAGTTCCCCGCGGGCAGGGGATACAGATACGCAGTATTTT
CSASSPRAGDTDTQYF
>.|.|TRBV7-9|TRBJ1-2
TGTGCCAGCAGCTTAAGCTCCAAGGAGCCTGGCTACACCTTC
CASSLSSKEPGYTF
>TRBD1|.|TRBV5-1|TRBJ1-6
TGCGCCAGCCACGTCGGACAGGTCAACAACTCACCCCTCCACTTT
CASHVGQVNNSPLHF
>.|.|TRBV18|TRBJ2-5
TGTGCCAGCTCACCGCGTAACAGTCAAGAGACCCAGTACTTC
CASSPRNSQETQYF
>.|.|TRBV10-2|TRBJ2-1
TGCGCCAGTACCACTAGGTTGCAGTTCTTC
CASTTRLQFF
>.|.|TRBV6-5|TRBJ1-1
TGTGCCAGCACGAGCCCTCTGTCTGAAGCTTTCTTT
CASTSPLSEAFF
>.|.|TRBV6-5|TRBJ1-1
TGTGCCAGCAGTTACTCGAGACAGTTCACTGAAGCTTTCTTT
CASSYSRQFTEAFF
>.|.|TRBV6-1|TRBJ2-6
TGTGCCAGCAGTGAAGCTTTGTGGAGTAGGAGTGCTGGGGCCAACGTCCTGACTTTC
CASSEALWSRSAGANVLTF
>TRBD1|.|TRBV5-1|TRBJ1-2
TGCGCCAGCAGACCGACAGGGGAAAGCTACACCTTC
CASRPTGESYTF
>TRBD1|.|TRBV5-1|TRBJ1-1
TGCGCCAGCAGCTTCCAAGACGGGACAGGCCCCACTAACACTGAAGCTTTCTTT
CASSFQDGTGPTNTEAFF
>.|.|TRBV11-2|TRBJ2-7
TGTGCCAGCAGCCTAGGCGGGACTCCGGAGCAGTACTTC
CASSLGGTPEQYF
>TRBD1|.|TRBV5-4|TRBJ2-2
TGTGCCAGCAGCTACCGGGACAGTGGAACCGGGGAGCTGTTTTTT
CASSYRDSGTGELFF
>.|.|TRBV5-1|TRBJ1-1
TGCGCCAGCAGCTTGTTAGGACAGCTTCCCTCCACTGAAGCTTTCTTT
CASSLLGQLPSTEAFF
>TRBD1|.|TRBV7-8|TRBJ1-3
TGTGCCAGCAGCTTAGACTTACAGGGGGCAGGCACCATATATTTT
CASSLDLQGAGTIYF
>TRBD2|.|TRBV5-1|TRBJ2-5
TGCGCCAGCAATGTAGCGGGGCGTTCCCAAGAGACCCAGTACTTC
CASNVAGRSQETQYF
>TRBD2|few|TRBV6-1|TRBJ2-1
TGTGCCAGCAGTGAAATCCCCCCGGGGGCGGGAGGGATGGTCTACAATGAGCAGTTCTTC
CASSEIPPGAGGMVYNEQFF
>.|.|TRBV18|TRBJ2-1
TGTGCCAGCTCACTGTCGGGAGCGAGCTCCTACAATGAGCAGTTCTTC
CASSLSGASSYNEQFF
>.|.|TRBV15|TRBJ2-7
TGTGCCACCAGCAGAGATAGACTCCAAGACTACGAGCAGTACTTC
CATSRDRLQDYEQYF
>TRBD2|.|TRBV27|TRBJ2-3
TGTGCCAGCAGTCGACCGGGACTAGCACGCACAGATACGCAGTATTTT
CASSRPGLARTDTQYF
>.|.|TRBV2|TRBJ2-2
TGTGCCAGCAGTGTTCAACGGGGGGCAAACACCGGGGAGCTGTTTTTT
CASSVQRGANTGELFF
>TRBD1|.|TRBV4-1|TRBJ1-3
TGCGCCAGCAGCCAAGATGGGACAGGGATCAGAATATATTTT
CASSQDGTGIRIYF
>TRBD1|.|TRBV9|TRBJ1-4
TGTGCCAGCAGCCCCCGACAGGGCAAAAATGAAAAACTGTTTTTT
CASSPRQGKNEKLFF
>TRBD1|.|TRBV29-1|TRBJ1-1
TGCAGCGTTGAGGACGACAGGGCAGGGGCTTTCTTT
CSVEDDRAGAFF
>.|.|TRBV6-5|TRBJ1-5
TGTGCCAGCAGTTACAGGGGCTTGGGCCAGCCCCAGCATTTT
CASSYRGLGQPQHF